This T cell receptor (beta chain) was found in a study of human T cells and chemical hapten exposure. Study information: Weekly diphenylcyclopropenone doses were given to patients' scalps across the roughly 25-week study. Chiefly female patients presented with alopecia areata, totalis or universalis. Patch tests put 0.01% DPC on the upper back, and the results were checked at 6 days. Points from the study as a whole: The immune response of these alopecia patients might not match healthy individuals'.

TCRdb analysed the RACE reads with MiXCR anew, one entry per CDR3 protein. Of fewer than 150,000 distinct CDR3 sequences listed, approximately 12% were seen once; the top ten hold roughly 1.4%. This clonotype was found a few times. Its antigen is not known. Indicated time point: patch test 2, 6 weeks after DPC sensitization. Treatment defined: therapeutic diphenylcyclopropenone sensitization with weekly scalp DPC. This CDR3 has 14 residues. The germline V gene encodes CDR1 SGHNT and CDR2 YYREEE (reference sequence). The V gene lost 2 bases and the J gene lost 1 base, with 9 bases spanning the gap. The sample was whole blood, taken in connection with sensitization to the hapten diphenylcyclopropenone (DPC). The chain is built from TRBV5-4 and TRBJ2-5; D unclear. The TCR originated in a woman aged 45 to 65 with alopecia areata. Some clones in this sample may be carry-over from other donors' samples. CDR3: CASSFRTVQETQYF. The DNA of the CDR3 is TGTGCCAGCAGCTTCCGGACCGTCCAAGAGACCCAGTACTTC.